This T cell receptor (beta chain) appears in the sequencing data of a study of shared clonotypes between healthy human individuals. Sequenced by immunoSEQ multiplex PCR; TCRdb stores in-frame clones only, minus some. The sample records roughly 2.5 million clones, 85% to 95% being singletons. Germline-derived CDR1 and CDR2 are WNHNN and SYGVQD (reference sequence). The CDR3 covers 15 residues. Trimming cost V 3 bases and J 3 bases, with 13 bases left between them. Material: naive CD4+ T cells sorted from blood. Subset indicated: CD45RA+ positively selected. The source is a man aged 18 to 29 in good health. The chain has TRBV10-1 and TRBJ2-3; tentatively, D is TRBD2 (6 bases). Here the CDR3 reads CASSEFRGKTDTQYF. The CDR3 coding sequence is TGCGCCAGCAGTGAATTTCGCGGGAAGACAGATACGCAGTATTTT.